This T cell receptor (beta chain) is from a study of blood T cell repertoires in COVID-19 (dated by TCRdb to 2020 to 2021). For the study in its entirety: Samples covering the acute and convalescent phases of COVID-19 were provided by collaborators in the United States, Italy and Spain. The repertoires were made available in a free public database intended to serve as a resource for research on the immune response to SARS-CoV-2. Nearly every sample came with metadata listing a de-identified subject ID, COVID-19 status, age in years and sex. Where HLA class I and class II types were available, the types were taken from metadata supplied by the sample provider, not from assay-based typing. The prospective study material was composed of cDNA or gDNA derived from T cells, B-cell-depleted T cells, or PBMCs. Samples were obtained from the ongoing ImmuneRACE study (first 160 participants) and from over a thousand subjects provided by 6 global collaborators. The dataset comprised deeply sampled blood TCRbeta repertoires from subjects exposed to, actively infected with, or recovered from COVID-19. What the study reported, not specific to this receptor: The amount of clinical and demographic metadata varied by source and participant and was provided uncurated.

TCRbeta CDR3 regions were amplified from genomic DNA by means of the immunoSEQ Assay, a bias-controlled multiplex PCR. From the authors' description of their analysis: The number of nucleated cells in each sample was estimated by amplification of reference gene primers within the assay. To quantify the absolute abundance of each unique TCRbeta CDR3 rearrangement, sequence reads were collapsed and filtered. For each sample, productive Simpson clonality was calculated by taking the square root of Simpson's diversity index across productive rearrangements. The clones in this table, taken by TCRdb from immuneACCESS, are in-frame only. Not every clone is retained; where verified, under half of the shortfall comes from an unresolved V gene, and the cause of the rest is unknown. Clone size and the V and J calls come from that table; the DNA yielded D and trimming. For this sample there are roughly 290,000 clones; about 85% appear just once. The ten biggest clones cover 0.87% of the sample.

The junction carries 13 bases between V and J, which are trimmed by 1 base and 4 bases respectively. Sequences GTSNPN (CDR1) and SVGIG (CDR2) are obtained from the germline V gene (reference sequence). From cysteine to phenylalanine, the CDR3 is 14 amino acids long. Only CDR3 DNA remains: 42 bases, in frame from the first base. At one collaborating source in Seattle, patients were enrolled during active infection and were followed longitudinally through the course of disease. Each collaborating institution followed its own protocols to collect whole blood in K2EDTA tubes. For TCRbeta analysis, collaborator samples were shipped as frozen whole blood, as isolated PBMCs, or as DNA extracted from either sample type. On this clone itself: Its antigen is unknown. No per-base quality is available; no much larger clone lies one base away.

The TCR originated in a human donor with COVID-19, enrolled during active disease. The donor label of this sample is uncertain. Recombination joined TRBV30 with TRBJ2-5; the D gene is possibly TRBD2, with 6 bases matching. Sample: peripheral blood. The bases are TGTGCCTGGAGTGCCCGGGGGACTCGAGAGACCCAGTACTTC. This sequence encodes CAWSARGTRETQYF. The CDR3 plus the reference TRBV30 and TRBJ2-5 genes for the other parts give the full variable domain: SQTIHQWPATLVQPVGSPLSLECTVEGTSNPNLYWYRQAAGRGLQLLFYSVGIGQISSEVPQNLSASRPQDRQFILSSKKLLLSDSGFYLCAWSARGTRETQYFGPGTRLLVL.